Included here is one T cell receptor beta chain sequence, with context. The sample comes from a study of blood T cell repertoires in COVID-19. Germline V gene data show CDR1 as SGHRS and CDR2 as YFSETQ. Trimming removed 4 bases at V and 0 bases at J, with 11 bases between. CDR3 length equals 15 residues. TCRdb's copy holds only in-frame clones and misses some; the assay was immunoSEQ multiplex PCR. The table lists tens of thousands of clones, 88% of them singletons. The chain recombines TRBV5-1 with TRBJ1-3, with a possible D match to TRBD1 (6 bases). The specimen sequenced was peripheral blood. The source of this sequence is a man between 65 and 85 years old in a cohort sampled during active COVID-19. In DNA, the CDR3 is TGCGCCAGCAGCCCCGGGACACTCTCTGGAAACACCATATATTTT. It is translated as CASSPGTLSGNTIYF. Complete variable domain (other parts from reference TRBV5-1 and TRBJ1-3): KAGVTQTPRYLIKTRGQQVTLSCSPISGHRSVSWYQQTPGQGLQFLFEYFSETQRNKGNFPGRFSGRQFSNSRSEMNVSTLELGDSALYLCASSPGTLSGNTIYFGEGSWLTVV.